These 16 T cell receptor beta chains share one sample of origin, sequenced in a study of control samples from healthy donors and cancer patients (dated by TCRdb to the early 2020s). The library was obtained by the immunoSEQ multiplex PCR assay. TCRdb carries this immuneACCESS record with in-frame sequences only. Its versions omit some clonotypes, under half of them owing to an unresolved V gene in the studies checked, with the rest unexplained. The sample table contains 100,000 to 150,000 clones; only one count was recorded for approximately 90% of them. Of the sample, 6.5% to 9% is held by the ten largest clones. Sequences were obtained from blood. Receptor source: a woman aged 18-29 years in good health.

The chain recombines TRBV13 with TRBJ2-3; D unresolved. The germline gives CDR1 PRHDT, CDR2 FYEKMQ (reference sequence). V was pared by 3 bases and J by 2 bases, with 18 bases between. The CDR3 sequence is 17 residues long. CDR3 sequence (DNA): TGTGCCAGCAGCTTTCTGGGTAGGGCGGCCGCCACAGATACGCAGTATTTT. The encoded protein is CASSFLGRAAATDTQYF. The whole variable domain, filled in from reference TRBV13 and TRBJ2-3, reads AAGVIQSPRHLIKEKRETATLKCYPIPRHDTVYWYQQGPGQDPQFLISFYEKMQSDKGSIPDRFSAQQFSDYHSELNMSSLELGDSALYFCASSFLGRAAATDTQYFGPGTRLTVL.

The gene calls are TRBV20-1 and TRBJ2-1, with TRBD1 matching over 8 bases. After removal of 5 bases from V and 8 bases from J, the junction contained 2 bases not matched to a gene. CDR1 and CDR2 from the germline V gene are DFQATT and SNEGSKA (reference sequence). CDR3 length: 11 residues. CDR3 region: CSASGGYEQFF. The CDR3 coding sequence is TGCAGTGCTTCAGGGGGCTATGAGCAGTTCTTC.

CDR3 in amino acids: CASLNRGFDNSPLHF. CDR3 nucleotide sequence: TGCGCCAGTCTGAACAGGGGTTTCGATAATTCACCCCTCCACTTT. The V call is TRBV23-1, the J call TRBJ1-6; 7 nucleotides align to TRBD1. TRBV23-1 is an ORF for which the function is uncertain. Trimming removed 9 bases from V and 5 bases from J; junction bases left unmatched: 10. The length of the CDR3 is 15 residues.

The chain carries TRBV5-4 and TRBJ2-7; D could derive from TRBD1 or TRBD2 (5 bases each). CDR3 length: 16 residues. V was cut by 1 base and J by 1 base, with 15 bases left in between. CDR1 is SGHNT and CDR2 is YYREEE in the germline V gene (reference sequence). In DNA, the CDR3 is TGTGCCAGCAGCTTGCCGGGACGGAGTACATCCTACGAGCAGTACTTC. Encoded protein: CASSLPGRSTSYEQYF.

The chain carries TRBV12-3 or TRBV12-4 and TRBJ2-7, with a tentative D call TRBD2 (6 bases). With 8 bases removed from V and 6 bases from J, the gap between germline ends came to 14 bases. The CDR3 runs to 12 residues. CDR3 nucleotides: TGTGCCAGCGGTAATGCGGGGTCCGAGCAGTACTTC. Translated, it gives CASGNAGSEQYF.

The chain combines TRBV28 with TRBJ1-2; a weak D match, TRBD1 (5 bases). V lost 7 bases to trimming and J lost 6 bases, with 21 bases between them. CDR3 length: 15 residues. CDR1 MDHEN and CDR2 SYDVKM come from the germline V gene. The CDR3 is CASTSEGLTSHGYTF. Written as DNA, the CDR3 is TGTGCCAGCACATCCGAGGGGCTCACATCCCATGGCTACACCTTC.

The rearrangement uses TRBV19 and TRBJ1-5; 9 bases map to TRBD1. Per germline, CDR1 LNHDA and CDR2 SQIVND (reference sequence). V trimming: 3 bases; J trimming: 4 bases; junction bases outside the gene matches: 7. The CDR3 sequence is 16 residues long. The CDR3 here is CASSIVQGAINQPQHF. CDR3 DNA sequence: TGTGCCAGTAGTATCGTACAGGGGGCGATTAATCAGCCCCAGCATTTT. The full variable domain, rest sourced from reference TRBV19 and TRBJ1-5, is DGGITQSPKYLFRKEGQNVTLSCEQNLNHDAMYWYRQDPGQGLRLIYYSQIVNDFQKGDIAEGYSVSREKKESFPLTVTSAQKNPTAFYLCASSIVQGAINQPQHFGDGTRLSIL.

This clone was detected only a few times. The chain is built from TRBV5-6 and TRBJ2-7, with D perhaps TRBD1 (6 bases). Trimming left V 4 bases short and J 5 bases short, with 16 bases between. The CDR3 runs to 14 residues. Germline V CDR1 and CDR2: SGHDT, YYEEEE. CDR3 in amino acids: CASSRTNRVDEQYF. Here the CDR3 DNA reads TGTGCCAGCAGCCGCACTAACAGGGTTGACGAGCAGTACTTC.

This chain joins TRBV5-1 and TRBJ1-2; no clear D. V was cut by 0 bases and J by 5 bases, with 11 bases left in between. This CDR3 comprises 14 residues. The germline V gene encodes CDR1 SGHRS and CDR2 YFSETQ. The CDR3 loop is CASSLDPQSYGYTF. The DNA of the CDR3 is TGCGCCAGCAGCTTGGACCCTCAGAGTTATGGCTACACCTTC.

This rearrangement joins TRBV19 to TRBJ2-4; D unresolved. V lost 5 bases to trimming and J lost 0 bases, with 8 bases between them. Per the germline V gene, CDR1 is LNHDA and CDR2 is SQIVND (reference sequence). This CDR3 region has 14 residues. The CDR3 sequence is CASSLGLAKNIQYF. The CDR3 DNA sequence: TGTGCCAGTAGTCTCGGATTAGCCAAAAACATTCAGTACTTC.

As DNA, the CDR3 is TGTGCCAGCAACCCCGGACTCGGGCTGGAGACCCAGTACTTC. As protein: CASNPGLGLETQYF. The V call is TRBV7-2, the J call TRBJ2-5, with D perhaps matching TRBD2 (5 bases). Deletions cut 7 bases from V and 5 bases from J, with 17 bases between. The CDR3 has 14 amino acids. The germline V gene has CDR1 SGHTA and CDR2 FQGNSA.

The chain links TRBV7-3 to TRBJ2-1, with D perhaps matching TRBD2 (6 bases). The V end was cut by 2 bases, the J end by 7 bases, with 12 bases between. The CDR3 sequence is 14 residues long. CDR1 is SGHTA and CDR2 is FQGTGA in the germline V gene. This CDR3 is CASSLLAGRNEQFF. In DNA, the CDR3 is TGTGCCAGCAGCTTACTTGCGGGGAGAAATGAGCAGTTCTTC.

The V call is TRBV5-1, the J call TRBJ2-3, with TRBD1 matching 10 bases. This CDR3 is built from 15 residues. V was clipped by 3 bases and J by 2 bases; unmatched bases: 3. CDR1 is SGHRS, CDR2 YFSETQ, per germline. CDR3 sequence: CASSSDRGVTDTQYF. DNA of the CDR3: TGCGCCAGCAGCTCGGACAGGGGGGTCACAGATACGCAGTATTTT.

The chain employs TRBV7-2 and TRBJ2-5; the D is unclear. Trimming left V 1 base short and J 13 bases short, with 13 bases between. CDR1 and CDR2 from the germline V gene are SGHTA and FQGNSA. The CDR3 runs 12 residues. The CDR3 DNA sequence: TGTGCCAGCAGCTTAGGATGGACGGAGCGGTACTTC. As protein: CASSLGWTERYF.

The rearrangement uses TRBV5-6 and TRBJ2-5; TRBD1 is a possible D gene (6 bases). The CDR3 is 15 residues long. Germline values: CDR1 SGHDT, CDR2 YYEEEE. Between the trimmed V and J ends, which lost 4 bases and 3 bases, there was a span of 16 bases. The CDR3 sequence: CASSPLGAGEETQYF. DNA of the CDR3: TGTGCCAGCAGCCCCCTGGGGGCCGGGGAAGAGACCCAGTACTTC.

The CDR3 region is CASSLSTIGRYF. In nucleotides, the CDR3 is TGTGCCAGCAGCCTCTCGACTATCGGGCGGTACTTC. The genes are TRBV6-2 or TRBV6-3 and TRBJ2-7, with TRBD2 as a possible D gene (5 bases). Germline assignment: CDR1 MNHEY and CDR2 SVGEGT. V was clipped by 6 bases and J by 12 bases, with 18 bases between them. This CDR3 comprises 12 residues.